This T cell receptor beta chain was sequenced for a study of PD-1 blockade in classical Hodgkin lymphoma. Findings and limits, study-wide: Some patients started nivolumab under 1 year after ASCT, and they were excluded.

Details on this clone: Its cognate antigen is unknown.

Documented time point: cycle 4 day 1 (C4D1), after 5 to 7 weeks of nivolumab. Following autologous stem cell transplantation, relapse occurred in every patient, and exposure to brentuximab vedotin varied. Thawed PBMCs were the source of CD4+ T cells, purified by magnetic negative selection. The table came from immunoSEQ multiplex PCR; TCRdb's copy has only in-frame clones and leaves some out. The sample comprises some 19,000 clones, roughly four fifths of which are singletons, and around 2.1% rests with the top ten. From germline, CDR1 is MNHNY and CDR2 SVGAGI (reference sequence). CDR3 length: 15 amino acids. V shed 3 bases and J 9 bases; nucleotides not matched to a gene: 9.

The origin of this receptor is a human donor with classical Hodgkin lymphoma. The chain has TRBV6-6 and TRBJ2-1; 9 bases map to TRBD2. Sample: CD4+ T cells from blood, taken before the fourth cycle of nivolumab. In DNA form, the CDR3 reads TGTGCCAGCAGTTATTTGGCGGGGGGGCCCCCTGAGCAGTTCTTC. It is translated as CASSYLAGGPPEQFF.